This T cell receptor (beta chain) was found in a study of T cells after yellow fever vaccination. Whole-study context: Fractions with few cells were prepared using SMART-Seq v4 Ultra Low Input.

On this clonotype itself: Antigen: not known.

V was shortened by 5 bases and J by 3 bases, with 11 bases between the two germline ends. The CDR3 length is 12 residues. Germline lookup yields CDR1 GTSNPN and CDR2 SVGIG (reference sequence). One entry per CDR3 protein results from TCRdb running MiXCR on the 5' RACE reads. Here the sample spans approximately 150,000 distinct CDR3 sequences, around 7.7% being singletons. Findings and limits, study-wide: Detected again after the booster were most primary-vaccination clones, at 96% CD4 and about 90% CD8.

The clonotype comes from a man aged 25-45 years who received the YFV17D yellow fever vaccine. J is TRBJ2-7 and V is TRBV30; D not certain. The starting material was CD4+ T cells sorted from PBMCs, obtained 5 days after the yellow fever booster vaccination. DNA of the CDR3: TGTGCCTGGGGCTGCGATAACTACGAGCAGTACTTC. It codes for CAWGCDNYEQYF.